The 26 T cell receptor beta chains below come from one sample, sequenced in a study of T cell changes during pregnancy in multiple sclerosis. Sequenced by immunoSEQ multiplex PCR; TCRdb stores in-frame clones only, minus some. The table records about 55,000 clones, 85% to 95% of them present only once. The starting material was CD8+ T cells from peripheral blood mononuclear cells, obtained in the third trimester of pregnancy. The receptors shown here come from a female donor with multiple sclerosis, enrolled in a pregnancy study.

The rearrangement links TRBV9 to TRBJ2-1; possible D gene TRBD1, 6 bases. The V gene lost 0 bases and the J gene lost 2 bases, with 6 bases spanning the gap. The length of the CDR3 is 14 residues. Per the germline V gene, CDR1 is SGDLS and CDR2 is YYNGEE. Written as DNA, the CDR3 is TGTGCCAGCAGCGTAGGGACAGCCTACAATGAGCAGTTCTTC. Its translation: CASSVGTAYNEQFF.

CDR3 amino acids: CASSDPGTALLDGYTF. CDR3 sequence (DNA): TGTGCCAGCAGCGATCCCGGGACAGCCTTGTTGGATGGCTACACCTTC. This sequence joins TRBV2 and TRBJ1-2, with 7 bases matching TRBD1. The ends lost 6 bases at V and 6 bases at J; junction bases unmatched: 16. CDR1 is SNHLY, CDR2 FYNNEI, per germline. There are 16 residues in the CDR3.

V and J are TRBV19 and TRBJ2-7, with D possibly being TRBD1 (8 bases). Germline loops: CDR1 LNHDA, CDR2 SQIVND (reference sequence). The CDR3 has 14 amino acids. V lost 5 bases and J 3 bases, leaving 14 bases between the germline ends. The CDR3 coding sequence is TGTGCCAGTAGTCTACAGGGGGGGTACTACGAGCAGTACTTC. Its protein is CASSLQGGYYEQYF. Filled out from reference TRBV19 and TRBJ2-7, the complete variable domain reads DGGITQSPKYLFRKEGQNVTLSCEQNLNHDAMYWYRQDPGQGLRLIYYSQIVNDFQKGDIAEGYSVSREKKESFPLTVTSAQKNPTAFYLCASSLQGGYYEQYFGPGTRLTVT.

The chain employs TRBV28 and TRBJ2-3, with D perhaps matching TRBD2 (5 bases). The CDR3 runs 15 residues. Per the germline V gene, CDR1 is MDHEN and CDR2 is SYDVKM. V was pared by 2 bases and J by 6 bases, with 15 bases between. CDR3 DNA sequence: TGTGCCAGCAGTTTAGGAACTCGCGGGTCGGATACGCAGTATTTT. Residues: CASSLGTRGSDTQYF.

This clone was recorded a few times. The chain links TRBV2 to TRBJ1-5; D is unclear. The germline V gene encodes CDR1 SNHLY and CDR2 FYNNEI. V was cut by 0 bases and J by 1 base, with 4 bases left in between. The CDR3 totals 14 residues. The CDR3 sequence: CASSEAPSNQPQHF. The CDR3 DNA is TGTGCCAGCAGTGAAGCCCCAAGCAATCAGCCCCAGCATTTT.

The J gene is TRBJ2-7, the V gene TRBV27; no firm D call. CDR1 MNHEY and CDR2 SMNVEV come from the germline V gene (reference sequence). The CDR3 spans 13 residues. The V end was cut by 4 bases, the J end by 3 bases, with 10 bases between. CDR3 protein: CASSSTVIYEQYF. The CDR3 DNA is TGTGCCAGCAGTTCCACAGTGATCTACGAGCAGTACTTC.

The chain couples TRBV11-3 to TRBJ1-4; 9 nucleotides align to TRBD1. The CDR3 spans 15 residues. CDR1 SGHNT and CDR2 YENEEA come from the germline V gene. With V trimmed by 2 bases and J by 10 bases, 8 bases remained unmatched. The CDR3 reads CASSLRVDRGRKLFF. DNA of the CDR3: TGTGCCAGCAGCTTACGGGTGGACAGGGGTCGAAAACTGTTTTTT.

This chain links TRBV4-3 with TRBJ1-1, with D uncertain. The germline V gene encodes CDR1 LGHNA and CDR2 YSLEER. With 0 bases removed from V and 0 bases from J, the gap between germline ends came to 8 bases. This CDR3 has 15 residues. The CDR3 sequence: CASSQERGMNTEAFF. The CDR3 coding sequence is TGCGCCAGCAGCCAAGAACGGGGAATGAACACTGAAGCTTTCTTT.

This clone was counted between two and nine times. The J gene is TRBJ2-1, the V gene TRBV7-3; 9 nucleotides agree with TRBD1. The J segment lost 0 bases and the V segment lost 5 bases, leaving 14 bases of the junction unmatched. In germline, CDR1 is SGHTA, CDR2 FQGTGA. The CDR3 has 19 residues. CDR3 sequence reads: CASSPTGTGSPSSYNEQFF. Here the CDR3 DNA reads TGTGCCAGCAGCCCTACCGGGACAGGGTCCCCTAGCTCCTACAATGAGCAGTTCTTC.

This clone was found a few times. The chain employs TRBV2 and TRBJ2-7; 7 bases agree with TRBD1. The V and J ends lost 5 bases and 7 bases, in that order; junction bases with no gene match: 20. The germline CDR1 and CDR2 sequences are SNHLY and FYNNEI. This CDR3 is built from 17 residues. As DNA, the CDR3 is TGTGCCAGCAGTACCAGTTCCGACAGGGCCTATACGAGTGAGCAGTACTTC. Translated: CASSTSSDRAYTSEQYF.

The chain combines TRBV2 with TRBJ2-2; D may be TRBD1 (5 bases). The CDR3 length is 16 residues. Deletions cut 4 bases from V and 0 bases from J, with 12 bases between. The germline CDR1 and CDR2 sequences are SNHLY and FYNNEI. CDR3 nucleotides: TGTGCCAGCAGTGTTGGGGCAACTTCGAACACCGGGGAGCTGTTTTTT. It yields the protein CASSVGATSNTGELFF.

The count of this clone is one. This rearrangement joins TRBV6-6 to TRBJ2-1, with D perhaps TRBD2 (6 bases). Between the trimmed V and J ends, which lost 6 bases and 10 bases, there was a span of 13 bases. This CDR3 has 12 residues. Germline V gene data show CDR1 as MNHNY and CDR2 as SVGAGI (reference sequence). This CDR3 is CASRDSGTEQFF. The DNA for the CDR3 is TGTGCCAGCAGGGATAGCGGTACGGAGCAGTTCTTC.

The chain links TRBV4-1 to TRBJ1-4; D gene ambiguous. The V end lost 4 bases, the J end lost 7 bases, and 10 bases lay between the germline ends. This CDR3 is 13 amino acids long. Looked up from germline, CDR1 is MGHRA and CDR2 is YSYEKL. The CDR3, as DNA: TGCGCCAGCAGCCCGGGGAGGCGTGAAAAACTGTTTTTT. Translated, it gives CASSPGRREKLFF.

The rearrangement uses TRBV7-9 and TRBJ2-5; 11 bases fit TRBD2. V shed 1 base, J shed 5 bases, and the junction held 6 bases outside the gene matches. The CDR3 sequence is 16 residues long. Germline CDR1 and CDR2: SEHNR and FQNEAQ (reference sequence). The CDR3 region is CASSLVLAGAQETQYF. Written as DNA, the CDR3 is TGTGCCAGCAGCTTAGTACTAGCGGGAGCCCAGGAGACCCAGTACTTC.

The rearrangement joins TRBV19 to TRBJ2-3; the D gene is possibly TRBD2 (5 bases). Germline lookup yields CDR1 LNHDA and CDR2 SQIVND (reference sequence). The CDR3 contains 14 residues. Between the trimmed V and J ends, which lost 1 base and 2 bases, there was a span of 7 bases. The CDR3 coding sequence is TGTGCCAGTAGTATAGCGGAGGCCACAGATACGCAGTATTTT. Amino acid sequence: CASSIAEATDTQYF.

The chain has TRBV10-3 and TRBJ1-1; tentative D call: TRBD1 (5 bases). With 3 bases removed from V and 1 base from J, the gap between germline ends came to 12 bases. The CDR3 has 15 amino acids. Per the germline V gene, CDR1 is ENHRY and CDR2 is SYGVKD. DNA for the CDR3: TGTGCCATCAGTGACCTCGTCGGGGGGAACACTGAAGCTTTCTTT. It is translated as CAISDLVGGNTEAFF.

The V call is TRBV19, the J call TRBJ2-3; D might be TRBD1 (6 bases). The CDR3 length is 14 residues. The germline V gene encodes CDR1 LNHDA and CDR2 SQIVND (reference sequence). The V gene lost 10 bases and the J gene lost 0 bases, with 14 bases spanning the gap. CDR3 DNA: TGTGCCACAGACCGGGACACAAGCACAGATACGCAGTATTTT. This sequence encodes CATDRDTSTDTQYF.

CDR3 protein: CASSSGAGNEQFF. The CDR3 bases are TGTGCCAGTAGTTCAGGGGCAGGCAATGAGCAGTTCTTC. The chain links TRBV19 to TRBJ2-1; perhaps TRBD1 as D (6 bases). Trimming removed 5 bases at V and 6 bases at J, with 11 bases between. CDR1 and CDR2 (germline): LNHDA, SQIVND (reference sequence). This CDR3 has 13 amino acids.

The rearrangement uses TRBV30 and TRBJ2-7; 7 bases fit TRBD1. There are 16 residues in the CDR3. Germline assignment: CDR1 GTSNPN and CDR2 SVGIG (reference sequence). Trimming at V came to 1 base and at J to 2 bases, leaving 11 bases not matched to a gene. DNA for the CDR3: TGTGCCTGGAGTGACCGCCTGACAGGGAACCCCTACGAGCAGTACTTC. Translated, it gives CAWSDRLTGNPYEQYF.

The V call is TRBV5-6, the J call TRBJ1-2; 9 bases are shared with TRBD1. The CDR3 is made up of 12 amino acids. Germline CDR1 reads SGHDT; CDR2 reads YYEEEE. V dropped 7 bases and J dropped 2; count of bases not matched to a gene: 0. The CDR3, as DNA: TGTGCCAGCGGACAGGGGAACTATGGCTACACCTTC. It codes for CASGQGNYGYTF.

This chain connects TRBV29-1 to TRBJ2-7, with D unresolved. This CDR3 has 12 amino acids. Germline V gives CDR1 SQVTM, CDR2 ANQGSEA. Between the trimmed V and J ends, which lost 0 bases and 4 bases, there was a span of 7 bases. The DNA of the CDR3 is TGCAGCGTTGAAGATTGGCCGTACGAGCAGTACTTC. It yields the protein CSVEDWPYEQYF.

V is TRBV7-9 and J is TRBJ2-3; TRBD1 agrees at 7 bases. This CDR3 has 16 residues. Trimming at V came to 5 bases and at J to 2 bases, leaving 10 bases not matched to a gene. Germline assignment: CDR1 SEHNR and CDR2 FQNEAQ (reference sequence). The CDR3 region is CASSPRTGKYTDTQYF. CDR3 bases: TGTGCCAGCAGCCCCCGGACAGGCAAATACACAGATACGCAGTATTTT.

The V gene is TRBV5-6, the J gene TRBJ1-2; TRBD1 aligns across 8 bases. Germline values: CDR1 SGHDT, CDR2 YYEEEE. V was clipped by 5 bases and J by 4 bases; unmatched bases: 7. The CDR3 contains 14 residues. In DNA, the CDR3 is TGTGCCAGCAGTTCACAGGGGGGAGGCTATGGCTACACCTTC. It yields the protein CASSSQGGGYGYTF.

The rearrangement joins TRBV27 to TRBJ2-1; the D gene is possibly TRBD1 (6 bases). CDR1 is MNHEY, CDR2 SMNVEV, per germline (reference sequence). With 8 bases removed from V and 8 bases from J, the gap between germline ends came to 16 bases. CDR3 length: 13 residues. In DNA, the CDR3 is TGTGCCAGCGGACCTACAGGGATCCATGAGCAGTTCTTC. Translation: CASGPTGIHEQFF.

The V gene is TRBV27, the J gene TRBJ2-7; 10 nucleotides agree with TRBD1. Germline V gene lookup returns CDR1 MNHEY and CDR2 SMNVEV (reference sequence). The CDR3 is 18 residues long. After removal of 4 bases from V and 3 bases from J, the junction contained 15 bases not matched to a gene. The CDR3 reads CASSYEGGPGQGIYEQYF. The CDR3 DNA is TGTGCCAGCAGTTACGAGGGGGGACCGGGACAGGGGATCTACGAGCAGTACTTC.

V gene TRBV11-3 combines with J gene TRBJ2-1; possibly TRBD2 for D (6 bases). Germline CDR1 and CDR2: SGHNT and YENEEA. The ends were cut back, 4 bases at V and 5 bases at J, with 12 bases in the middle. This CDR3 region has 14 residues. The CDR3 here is CASSSRTTNNEQFF. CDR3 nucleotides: TGTGCCAGCAGCTCCCGGACTACCAACAATGAGCAGTTCTTC.